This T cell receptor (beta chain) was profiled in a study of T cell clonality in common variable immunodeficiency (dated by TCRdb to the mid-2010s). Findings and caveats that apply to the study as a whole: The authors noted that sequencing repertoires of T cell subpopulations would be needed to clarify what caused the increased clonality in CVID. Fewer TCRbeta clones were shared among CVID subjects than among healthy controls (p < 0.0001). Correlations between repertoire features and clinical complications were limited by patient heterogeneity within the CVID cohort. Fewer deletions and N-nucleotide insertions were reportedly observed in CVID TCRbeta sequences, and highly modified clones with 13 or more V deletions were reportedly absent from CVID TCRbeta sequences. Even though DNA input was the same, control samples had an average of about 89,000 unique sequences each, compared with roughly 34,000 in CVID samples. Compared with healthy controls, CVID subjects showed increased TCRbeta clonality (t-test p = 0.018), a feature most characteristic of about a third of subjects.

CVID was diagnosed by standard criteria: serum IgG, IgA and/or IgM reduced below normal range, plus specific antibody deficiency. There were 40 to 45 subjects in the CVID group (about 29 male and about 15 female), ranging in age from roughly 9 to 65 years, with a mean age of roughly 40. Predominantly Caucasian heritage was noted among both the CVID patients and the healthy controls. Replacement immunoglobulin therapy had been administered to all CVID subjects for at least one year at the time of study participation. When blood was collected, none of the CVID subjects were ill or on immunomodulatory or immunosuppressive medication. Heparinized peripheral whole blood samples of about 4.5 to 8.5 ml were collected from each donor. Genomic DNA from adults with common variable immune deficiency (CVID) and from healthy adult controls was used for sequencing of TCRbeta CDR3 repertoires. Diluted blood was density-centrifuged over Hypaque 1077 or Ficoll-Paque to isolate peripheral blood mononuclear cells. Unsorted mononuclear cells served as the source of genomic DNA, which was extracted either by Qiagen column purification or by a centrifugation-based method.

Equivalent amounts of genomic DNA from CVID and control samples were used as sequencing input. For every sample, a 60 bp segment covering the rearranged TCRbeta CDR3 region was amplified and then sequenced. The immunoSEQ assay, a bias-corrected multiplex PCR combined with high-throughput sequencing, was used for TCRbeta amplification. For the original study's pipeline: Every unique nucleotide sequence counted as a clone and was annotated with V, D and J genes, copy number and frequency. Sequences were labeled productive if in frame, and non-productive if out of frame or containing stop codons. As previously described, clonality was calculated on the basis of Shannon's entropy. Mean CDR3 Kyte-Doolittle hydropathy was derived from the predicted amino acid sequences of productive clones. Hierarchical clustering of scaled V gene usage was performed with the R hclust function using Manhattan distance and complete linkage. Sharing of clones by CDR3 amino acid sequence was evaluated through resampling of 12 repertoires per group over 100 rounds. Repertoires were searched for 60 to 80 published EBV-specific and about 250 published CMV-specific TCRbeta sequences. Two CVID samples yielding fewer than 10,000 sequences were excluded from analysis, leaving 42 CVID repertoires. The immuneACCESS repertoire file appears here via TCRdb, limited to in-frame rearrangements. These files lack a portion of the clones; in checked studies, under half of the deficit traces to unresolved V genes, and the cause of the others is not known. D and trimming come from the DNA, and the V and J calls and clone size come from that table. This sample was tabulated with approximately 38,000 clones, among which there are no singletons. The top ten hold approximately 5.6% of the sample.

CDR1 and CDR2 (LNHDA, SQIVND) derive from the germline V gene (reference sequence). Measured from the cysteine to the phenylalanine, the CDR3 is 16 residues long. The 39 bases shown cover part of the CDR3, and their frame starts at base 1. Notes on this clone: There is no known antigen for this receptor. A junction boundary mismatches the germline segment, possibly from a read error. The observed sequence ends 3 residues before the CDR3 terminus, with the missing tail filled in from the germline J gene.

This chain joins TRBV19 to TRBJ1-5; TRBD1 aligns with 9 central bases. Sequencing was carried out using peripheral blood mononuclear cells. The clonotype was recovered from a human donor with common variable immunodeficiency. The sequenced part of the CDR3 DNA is TGTGCCAGTAGTAGACCGGACAGGGGAGACAATAAGCCC. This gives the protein CASSRPDRGDNKP. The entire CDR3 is CASSRPDRGDNKPQHF.